The subject of this entry is one T cell receptor (beta chain). This record belongs to a study of shared clonotypes between healthy human individuals. Each sorted subset replicate got 200 ng genomic DNA, tens of thousands of genomes. Using immunoSEQ multiplex PCR, the repertoire was profiled, and TCRdb retains in-frame clones only, with some absent. The sample consists of 2 million to 2.5 million clones, almost 96% of them appearing once. CDR3 length equals 16 residues. V gave up 6 bases and J gave up 6 bases; unmatched junction bases: 15. Germline values: CDR1 LNHDA, CDR2 SQIVND (reference sequence). Sample: naive CD4+ T cells sorted from blood. The subset here: CD45RA+ positively selected. The J gene is TRBJ2-3, the V gene TRBV19; 7 bases line up with TRBD2. The TCR sequence derives from a man younger than 35 in good health. The CDR3 DNA reads TGTGCCAGTAGCCCCCGGGGGGAGCGGATGGGCGATACGCAGTATTTT. It yields the protein CASSPRGERMGDTQYF.